Listed here is a single T cell receptor beta chain. Its specificity is unknown. The data were taken from a study of cytomegalovirus exposure and HLA in healthy donors. Study overall: It was reported in a later analysis that the same platform had been used for the 120 or so validation repertoires as for the 666 first-cohort repertoires.

Method: immunoSEQ multiplex PCR; TCRdb's copy keeps in-frame clones and lacks some. This table holds more than 250,000 clones, roughly 90% found once. V lost 0 bases and J lost 2, with 10 bases in between. The CDR3 runs to 16 residues. Germline-derived CDR1 and CDR2 are MNHEY and SVGAGI. Overall study findings and caveats: Most observed TCR sequences were rare, whereas some public TCRs were detected in many donors.

Separate from the approximately 670-subject first cohort was the approximately 120-subject validation cohort, to which the donors belonged. This sequence was found in a woman aged 18-29 years in good health and CMV-seronegative. The chain combines TRBV6-5 with TRBJ2-2; tentative D call: TRBD2 (6 bases). Sequencing input: PBMCs. Here the CDR3 reads CASSYSPGGNTGELFF. The CDR3 DNA is TGTGCCAGCAGTTACTCGCCCGGGGGAAACACCGGGGAGCTGTTTTTT.